The 20 T cell receptor beta chains listed next were all sequenced from one sample in a study of shared clonotypes between healthy human individuals. Using immunoSEQ multiplex PCR, the repertoire was profiled, and TCRdb retains in-frame clones only, with some absent. This sample carries about 510,000 clones, almost 97% of them seen once, and the ten largest clones take 0.055% to 0.075%. The sequencing input was naive CD4+ T cells sorted from blood. Subset meaning: CD45RA+ positively selected. The receptors were gathered from a woman aged 30 to 39 in good health.

The chain links TRBV11-3 to TRBJ1-5, with 9 bases identical to TRBD1. V shed 3 bases, J shed 6 bases, and the junction held 9 bases outside the gene matches. CDR1 SGHNT and CDR2 YENEEA come from the germline V gene. This CDR3 has 16 residues. CDR3 sequence reads: CASSFCGDRGCQPQHF. CDR3 coding DNA: TGTGCCAGCAGCTTCTGCGGCGACAGGGGGTGTCAGCCCCAGCATTTT.

The chain combines TRBV2 with TRBJ1-1; D remains ambiguous. Germline V gives CDR1 SNHLY, CDR2 FYNNEI. Trimming cost V 6 bases and J 4 bases, with 12 bases left between them. CDR3 length equals 13 residues. This chain's CDR3 is CASSFNWGTEAFF. For the CDR3, the DNA is TGTGCCAGCAGCTTCAACTGGGGCACTGAAGCTTTCTTT. The whole variable domain, filled in from reference TRBV2 and TRBJ1-1, reads EPEVTQTPSHQVTQMGQEVILRCVPISNHLYFYWYRQILGQKVEFLVSFYNNEISEKSEIFDDQFSVERPDGSNFTLKIRSTKLEDSAMYFCASSFNWGTEAFFGQGTRLTVV.

V is TRBV18 and J is TRBJ1-1; 7 bases align to TRBD1. This CDR3 spans 14 amino acids. V was pared by 3 bases and J by 4 bases, with 5 bases of the junction left unmatched. The germline V gene has CDR1 KGHSH and CDR2 LQKENI. CDR3: CASSPDRRGTEAFF. DNA for the CDR3: TGTGCCAGCTCACCGGACAGGAGGGGCACTGAAGCTTTCTTT.

The CDR3 loop is CATSRTLPGPQQFF. CDR3 DNA sequence: TGTGCCACCAGCAGAACCCTGCCGGGACCCCAGCAGTTCTTC. The chain recombines TRBV15 with TRBJ2-1; D possibly matches TRBD1 or TRBD2 (5 bases each). The ends were cut back, 2 bases at V and 11 bases at J, with 16 bases in the middle. The CDR3 has 14 amino acids. Germline V gene data show CDR1 as LNHNV and CDR2 as YYDKDF (reference sequence).

CDR3 residues: CASTTGRKSNEQFF. CDR3 nucleotide sequence: TGTGCCAGCACCACGGGACGAAAATCCAATGAGCAGTTCTTC. The rearrangement joins TRBV6-5 to TRBJ2-1; the D gene could be TRBD1 or TRBD2 (5 bases each). This CDR3 has 14 amino acids. From germline, CDR1 is MNHEY and CDR2 SVGAGI. Trimming cost V 7 bases and J 6 bases, with 16 bases left between them.

The count of this clone is one. This chain connects TRBV7-2 to TRBJ1-3; D not certain. The ends were cut back, 1 base at V and 3 bases at J, with 7 bases in the middle. Germline CDR1 SGHTA, CDR2 FQGNSA. This CDR3 contains 14 residues. CDR3 residues: CASSLVTDGNTIYF. The CDR3 DNA reads as TGTGCCAGCAGCTTAGTCACGGATGGAAACACCATATATTTT.

This clone was recorded once. The V call is TRBV27, the J call TRBJ1-5; weak D call: TRBD1 (6 bases). The length of the CDR3 is 15 residues. Germline V gives CDR1 MNHEY, CDR2 SMNVEV (reference sequence). With 6 bases removed from V and 4 bases from J, the gap between germline ends came to 16 bases. CDR3 in DNA: TGTGCCAGCAGCCCCCAACCAGGGGCAAATCAGCCCCAGCATTTT. It codes for CASSPQPGANQPQHF.

This chain connects TRBV30 to TRBJ2-1; possibly TRBD2 for D (7 bases). Germline CDR1 and CDR2: GTSNPN and SVGIG (reference sequence). V dropped 4 bases and J dropped 4 bases, with 14 bases sitting between them. This CDR3 is 14 amino acids long. CDR3 in DNA: TGTGCCTGGATCAAAGGGGGGGTATACAATGAGCAGTTCTTC. Amino acids: CAWIKGGVYNEQFF. Drawing the rest from reference TRBV30 and TRBJ2-1, the complete variable domain is SQTIHQWPATLVQPVGSPLSLECTVEGTSNPNLYWYRQAAGRGLQLLFYSVGIGQISSEVPQNLSASRPQDRQFILSSKKLLLSDSGFYLCAWIKGGVYNEQFFGPGTRLTVL.

This rearrangement joins TRBV28 to TRBJ1-5, with unresolved D. This CDR3 is built from 16 residues. V shed 5 bases and J shed 0 bases, with 14 bases lying between them. Germline V CDR1 and CDR2: MDHEN, SYDVKM. The CDR3 reads CASSLPLSPSNQPQHF. The CDR3 DNA reads TGTGCCAGCAGTCTCCCCCTATCACCTAGCAATCAGCCCCAGCATTTT.

The rearrangement joins TRBV7-9 to TRBJ2-6, with 11 nucleotides matching TRBD1. From germline, CDR1 is SEHNR and CDR2 FQNEAQ (reference sequence). This CDR3 spans 18 amino acids. J gave up 4 bases and V 0 bases, and 5 bases lay outside the gene matches. CDR3: CASSLAGTGGAGANVLTF. The CDR3 bases are TGTGCCAGCAGCTTAGCGGGGACAGGGGGAGCCGGGGCCAACGTCCTGACTTTC.

The chain combines TRBV7-9 with TRBJ2-1; D is uncertain. The V end was cut by 0 bases, the J end by 1 base, with 7 bases between. The germline CDR1 and CDR2 sequences are SEHNR and FQNEAQ (reference sequence). CDR3 length equals 15 residues. Here the CDR3 reads CASSLAASSYNEQFF. The CDR3, as DNA: TGTGCCAGCAGCTTAGCTGCCTCTTCCTACAATGAGCAGTTCTTC.

The chain uses TRBV18 and TRBJ2-3, with 12 bases aligning to TRBD2. Losses at the gene ends were 0 bases for V and 6 bases for J; bases not matched to a gene: 16. The CDR3 totals 20 residues. Per germline, CDR1 KGHSH and CDR2 LQKENI. The CDR3 nucleotides read TGTGCCAGCTCACCACCCTACAGTGGACTAGCGGGGCCCAGCGGGGATACGCAGTATTTT. Residues: CASSPPYSGLAGPSGDTQYF.

The V and J genes are TRBV10-3 and TRBJ2-5, with 8 bases matching TRBD2. The CDR3 runs 13 residues. Looked up from germline, CDR1 is ENHRY and CDR2 is SYGVKD. Trimming at V came to 7 bases and at J to 2 bases, leaving 3 bases not matched to a gene. CDR3 loop: CAIMAGGQETQYF. DNA of the CDR3: TGTGCCATCATGGCGGGGGGACAAGAGACCCAGTACTTC.

V gene TRBV19 combines with J gene TRBJ1-4; 9 bases fit TRBD1. This CDR3 has 14 residues. The germline V gene has CDR1 LNHDA and CDR2 SQIVND (reference sequence). Trimming took 6 bases from V and 8 from J; bases not matched to a gene: 7. The DNA for the CDR3 is TGTGCCAGTAGGACCCCGGGACAGGGCGAAAAACTGTTTTTT. This gives the protein CASRTPGQGEKLFF.

The J gene is TRBJ1-1, the V gene TRBV4-1, with D hard to call. CDR1 and CDR2 from the germline V gene are MGHRA and YSYEKL. V was cut by 1 base and J by 4 bases, with 10 bases left in between. The CDR3 has 14 amino acids. The CDR3 loop reads CASSQVYRSTEAFF. Written as DNA, the CDR3 is TGCGCCAGCAGCCAAGTCTACAGATCCACTGAAGCTTTCTTT.

This rearrangement joins TRBV4-2 to TRBJ2-7; D not resolved. Between the trimmed V and J ends, which lost 4 bases and 0 bases, there was a span of 10 bases. There are 14 residues in the CDR3. The germline V gene has CDR1 LGHNA and CDR2 YNFKEQ. This CDR3 is CASSPRPNSYEQYF. DNA for the CDR3: TGTGCCAGCAGCCCTCGACCAAACTCCTACGAGCAGTACTTC.

The chain joins TRBV28 to TRBJ1-2, with D maybe TRBD1 (6 bases). The V end lost 6 bases, the J end lost 3 bases, and 20 bases lay between the germline ends. Germline V gives CDR1 MDHEN, CDR2 SYDVKM. The CDR3 runs 16 residues. CDR3 in amino acids: CASSIIGGGHYYGYTF. In DNA form, the CDR3 reads TGTGCCAGCAGCATAATAGGAGGGGGGCACTACTATGGCTACACCTTC.

CDR3 DNA: TGCGCCAGCAGCCCCTCGCGGACTCATAGTAATGAAAAACTGTTTTTT. This encodes CASSPSRTHSNEKLFF. The gene calls are TRBV5-1 and TRBJ1-4; no reliable D call. The V end lost 4 bases, the J end lost 4 bases, and 17 bases lay between the germline ends. Germline CDR1 reads SGHRS; CDR2 reads YFSETQ. The CDR3 is 16 residues long.

The chain joins TRBV28 to TRBJ2-5, with 9 nucleotides matching TRBD1. CDR1 is MDHEN, CDR2 SYDVKM, per germline. The CDR3 runs 16 residues. V shed 6 bases and J 5 bases; nucleotides not matched to a gene: 13. Here the CDR3 reads CASSVSPGQGTETQYF. CDR3 sequence (DNA): TGTGCCAGCAGCGTATCACCGGGACAGGGTACCGAGACCCAGTACTTC.

This chain uses TRBV10-1 with TRBJ1-5; TRBD1 might be the D (5 bases). V was clipped by 7 bases and J by 4 bases, with 11 bases between them. The CDR3 has 13 amino acids. In germline, CDR1 is WNHNN, CDR2 SYGVQD (reference sequence). Here the CDR3 reads CASTGRGNQPQHF. CDR3 nucleotide sequence: TGCGCCAGCACCGGCCGGGGGAATCAGCCCCAGCATTTT.